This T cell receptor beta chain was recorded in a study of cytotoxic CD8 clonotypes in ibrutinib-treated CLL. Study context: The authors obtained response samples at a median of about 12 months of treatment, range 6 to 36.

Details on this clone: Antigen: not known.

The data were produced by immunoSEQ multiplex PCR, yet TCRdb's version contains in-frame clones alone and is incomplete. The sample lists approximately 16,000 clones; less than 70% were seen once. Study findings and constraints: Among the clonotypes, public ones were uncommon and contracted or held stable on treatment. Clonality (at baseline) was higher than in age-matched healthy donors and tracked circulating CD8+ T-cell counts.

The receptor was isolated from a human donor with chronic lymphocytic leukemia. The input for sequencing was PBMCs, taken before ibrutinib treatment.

CDR3 bases: TGTGCCAGCAGCCGGGAGGTGACGGGGGGGGACACTGAAGCTTTCTTT. Translated: CASSREVTGGDTEAFF. The J gene is TRBJ1-1, the V gene TRBV11-1; possibly TRBD1 for D (5 bases). V was cut by 5 bases and J by 3 bases, with 19 bases left in between. CDR1 is SGHAT and CDR2 is FQDESV in the germline V gene (reference sequence). The CDR3 sequence is 16 residues long.